This TCR beta chain was sequenced for a study of T cells in Graves' hyperthyroidism and ophthalmopathy. J lost 0 bases, V lost 4 bases, and 9 bases had no gene match. Germline CDR1 MDHEN, CDR2 SYDVKM. The CDR3 extends over 17 amino acids. RNA transcripts provided the source from which TCR beta CDR3 regions were amplified. Primed by the HTBI set, a first-round RT-PCR was run on the TCR CDR3. One entry per CDR3 protein results from TCRdb running MiXCR on the multiplex PCR reads. The sample has approximately 600,000 distinct CDR3 sequences; 11% to 15% are singletons. This clonotype was seen repeatedly, ten times or more.

Sequenced: blood. The TCR sequence derives from a woman between 18 and 30 years old with Graves' ophthalmopathy. V gene TRBV28 combines with J gene TRBJ2-7; 10 bases are shared with TRBD2. CDR3 sequence reads: CASSSRLGLANSYEQYF. CDR3 DNA sequence: TGTGCCAGCAGTTCAAGGTTGGGACTAGCGAACTCCTACGAGCAGTACTTC.